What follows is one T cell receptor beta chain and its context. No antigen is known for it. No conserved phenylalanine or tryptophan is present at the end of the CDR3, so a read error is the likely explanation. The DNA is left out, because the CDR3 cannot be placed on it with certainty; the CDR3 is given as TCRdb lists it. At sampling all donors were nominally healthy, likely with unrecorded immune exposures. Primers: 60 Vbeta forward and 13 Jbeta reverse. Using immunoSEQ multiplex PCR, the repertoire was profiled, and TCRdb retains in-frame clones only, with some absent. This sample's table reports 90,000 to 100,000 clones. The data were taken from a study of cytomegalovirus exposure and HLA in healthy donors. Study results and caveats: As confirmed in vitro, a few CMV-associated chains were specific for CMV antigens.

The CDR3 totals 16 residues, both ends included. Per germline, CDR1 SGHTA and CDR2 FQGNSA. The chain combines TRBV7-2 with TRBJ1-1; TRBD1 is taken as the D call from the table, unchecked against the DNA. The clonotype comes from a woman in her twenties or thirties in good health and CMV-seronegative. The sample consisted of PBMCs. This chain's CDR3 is CASSLASGGQGVRLQI.